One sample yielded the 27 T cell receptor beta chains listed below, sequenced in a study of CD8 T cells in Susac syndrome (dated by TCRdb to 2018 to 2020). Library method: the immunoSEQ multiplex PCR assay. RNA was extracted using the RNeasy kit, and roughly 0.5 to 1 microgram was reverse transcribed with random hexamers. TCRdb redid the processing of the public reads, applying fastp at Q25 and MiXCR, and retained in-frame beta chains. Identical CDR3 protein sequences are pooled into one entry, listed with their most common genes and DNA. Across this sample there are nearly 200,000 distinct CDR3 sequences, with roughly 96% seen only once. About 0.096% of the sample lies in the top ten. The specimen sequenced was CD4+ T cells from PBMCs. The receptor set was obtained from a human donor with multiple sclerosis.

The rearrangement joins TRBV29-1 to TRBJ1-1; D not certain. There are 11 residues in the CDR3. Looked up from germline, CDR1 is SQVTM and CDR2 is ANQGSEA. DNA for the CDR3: TGCAGTTCCGGGGTAGTCACTGAAGCTTTCTTT. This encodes CSSGVVTEAFF. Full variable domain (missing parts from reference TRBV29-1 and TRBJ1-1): SAVISQKPSRDICQRGTSLTIQCQVDSQVTMMFWYRQQPGQSLTLIATANQGSEATYESGFVIDKFPISRPNLTFSTLTVSNMSPEDSSIYLCSSGVVTEAFFGQGTRLTVV.

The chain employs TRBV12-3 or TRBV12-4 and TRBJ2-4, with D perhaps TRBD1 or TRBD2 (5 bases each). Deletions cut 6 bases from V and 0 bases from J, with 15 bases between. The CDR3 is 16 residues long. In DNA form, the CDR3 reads TGTGCCAGCAGGGGAGACAGATTACTAGCCAAAAACATTCAGTACTTC. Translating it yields CASRGDRLLAKNIQYF.

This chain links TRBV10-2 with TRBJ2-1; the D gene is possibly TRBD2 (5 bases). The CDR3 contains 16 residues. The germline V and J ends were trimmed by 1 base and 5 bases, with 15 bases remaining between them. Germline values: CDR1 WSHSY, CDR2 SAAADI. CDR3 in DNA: TGCGCCAGCAGTGAGTTTAGCCACCCGGGAAACAATGAGCAGTTCTTC. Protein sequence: CASSEFSHPGNNEQFF.

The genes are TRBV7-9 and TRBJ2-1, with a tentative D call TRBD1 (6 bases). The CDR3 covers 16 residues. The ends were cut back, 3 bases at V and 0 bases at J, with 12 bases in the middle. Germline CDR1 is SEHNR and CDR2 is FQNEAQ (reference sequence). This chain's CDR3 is CASSFQGPSSYNEQFF. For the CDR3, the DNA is TGTGCCAGCAGCTTTCAGGGGCCGAGCTCCTACAATGAGCAGTTCTTC.

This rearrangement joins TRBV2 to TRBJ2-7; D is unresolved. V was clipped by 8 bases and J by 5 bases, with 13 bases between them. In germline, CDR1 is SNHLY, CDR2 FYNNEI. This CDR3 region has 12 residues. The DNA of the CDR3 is TGTGCCAGCGGGGAAAGGGTTCACGAGCAGTACTTC. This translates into CASGERVHEQYF.

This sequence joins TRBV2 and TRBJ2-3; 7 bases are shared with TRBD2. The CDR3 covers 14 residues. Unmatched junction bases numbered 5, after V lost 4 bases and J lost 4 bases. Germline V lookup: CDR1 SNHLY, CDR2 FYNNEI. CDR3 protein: CASSGPGGPDTQYF. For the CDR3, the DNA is TGTGCCAGCAGTGGACCGGGAGGTCCAGATACGCAGTATTTT.

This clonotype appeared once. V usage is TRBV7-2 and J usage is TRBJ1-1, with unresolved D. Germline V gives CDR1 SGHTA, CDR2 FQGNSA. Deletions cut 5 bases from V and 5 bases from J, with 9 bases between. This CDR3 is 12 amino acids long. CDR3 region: CASSPERTEAFF. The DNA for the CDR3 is TGTGCCAGCAGCCCTGAAAGAACTGAAGCTTTCTTT.

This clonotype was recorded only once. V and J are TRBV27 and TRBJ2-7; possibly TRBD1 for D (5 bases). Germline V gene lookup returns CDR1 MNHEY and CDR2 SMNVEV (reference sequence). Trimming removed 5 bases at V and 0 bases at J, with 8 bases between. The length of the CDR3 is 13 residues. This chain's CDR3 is CASSQQDSYEQYF. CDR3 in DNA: TGTGCCAGCAGTCAACAGGACTCCTACGAGCAGTACTTC.

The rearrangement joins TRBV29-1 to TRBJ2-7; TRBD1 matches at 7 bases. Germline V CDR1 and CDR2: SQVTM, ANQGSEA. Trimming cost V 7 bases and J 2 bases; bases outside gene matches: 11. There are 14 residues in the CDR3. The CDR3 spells CSARTTGNTYEQYF. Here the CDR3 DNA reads TGCAGCGCCCGCACGACAGGGAACACCTACGAGCAGTACTTC.

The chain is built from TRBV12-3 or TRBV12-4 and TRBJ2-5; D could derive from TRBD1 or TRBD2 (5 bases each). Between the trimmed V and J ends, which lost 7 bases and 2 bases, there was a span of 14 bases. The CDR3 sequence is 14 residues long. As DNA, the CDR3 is TGTGCCAGCACCCCTCCGGGACGGCAAGAGACCCAGTACTTC. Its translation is CASTPPGRQETQYF.

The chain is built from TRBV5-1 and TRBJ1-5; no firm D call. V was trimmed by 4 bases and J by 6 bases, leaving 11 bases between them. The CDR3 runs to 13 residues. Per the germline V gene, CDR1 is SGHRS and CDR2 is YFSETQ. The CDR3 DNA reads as TGCGCCAGCAGCCCCGGGTTCCGTCAGCCCCAGCATTTT. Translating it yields CASSPGFRQPQHF.

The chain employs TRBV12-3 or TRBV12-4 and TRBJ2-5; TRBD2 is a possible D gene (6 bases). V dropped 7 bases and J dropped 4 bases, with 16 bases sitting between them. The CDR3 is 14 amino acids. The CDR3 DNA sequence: TGTGCCAGCATGATCACGGGGGTAGGAGAGACCCAGTACTTC. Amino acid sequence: CASMITGVGETQYF.

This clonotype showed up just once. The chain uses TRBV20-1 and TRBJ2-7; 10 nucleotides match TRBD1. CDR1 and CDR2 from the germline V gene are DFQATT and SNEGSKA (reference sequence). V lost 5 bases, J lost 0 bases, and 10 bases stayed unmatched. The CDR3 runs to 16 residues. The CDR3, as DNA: TGCAGTGCTGTCCCCGGGACAGGGGACTTCTCCTACGAGCAGTACTTC. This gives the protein CSAVPGTGDFSYEQYF.

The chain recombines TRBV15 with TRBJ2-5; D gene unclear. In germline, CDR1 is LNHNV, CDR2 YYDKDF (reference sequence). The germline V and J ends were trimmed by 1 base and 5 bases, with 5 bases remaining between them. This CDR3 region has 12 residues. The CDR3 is CATSRAHETQYF. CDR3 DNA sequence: TGTGCCACCAGCAGAGCCCACGAGACCCAGTACTTC.

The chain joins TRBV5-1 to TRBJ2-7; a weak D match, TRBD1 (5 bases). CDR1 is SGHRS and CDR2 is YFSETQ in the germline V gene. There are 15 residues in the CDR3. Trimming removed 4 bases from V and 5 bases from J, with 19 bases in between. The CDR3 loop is CASSQTGLQGNEQYF. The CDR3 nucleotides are TGCGCCAGCAGCCAAACAGGCCTCCAGGGTAACGAGCAGTACTTC.

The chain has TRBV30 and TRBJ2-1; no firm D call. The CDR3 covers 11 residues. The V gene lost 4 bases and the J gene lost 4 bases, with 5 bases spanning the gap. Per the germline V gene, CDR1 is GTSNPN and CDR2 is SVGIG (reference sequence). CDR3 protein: CAWNWYNEQFF. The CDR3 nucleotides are TGTGCCTGGAACTGGTACAATGAGCAGTTCTTC.

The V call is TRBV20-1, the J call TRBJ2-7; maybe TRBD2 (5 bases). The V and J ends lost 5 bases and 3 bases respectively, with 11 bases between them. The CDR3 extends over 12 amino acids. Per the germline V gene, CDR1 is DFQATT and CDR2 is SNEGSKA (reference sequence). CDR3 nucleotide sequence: TGCAGTGCTCAACCCCGGGACTACGAGCAGTACTTC. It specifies CSAQPRDYEQYF.

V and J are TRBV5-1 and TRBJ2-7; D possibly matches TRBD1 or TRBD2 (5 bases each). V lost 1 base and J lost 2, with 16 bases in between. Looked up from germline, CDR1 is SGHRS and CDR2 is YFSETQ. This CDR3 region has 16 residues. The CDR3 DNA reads TGCGCCAGCAGCTTGTGGGTTGGGACGGCTACCTACGAGCAGTACTTC. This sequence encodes CASSLWVGTATYEQYF.

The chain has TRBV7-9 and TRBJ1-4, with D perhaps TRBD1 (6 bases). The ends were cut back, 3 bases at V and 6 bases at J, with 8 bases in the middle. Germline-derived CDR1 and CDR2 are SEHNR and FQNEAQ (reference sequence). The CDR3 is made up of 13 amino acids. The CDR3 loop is CASSFPGDEKLFF. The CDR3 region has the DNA TGTGCCAGCAGCTTCCCAGGGGATGAAAAACTGTTTTTT. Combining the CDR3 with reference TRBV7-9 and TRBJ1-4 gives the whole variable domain DTGVSQNPRHKITKRGQNVTFRCDPISEHNRLYWYRQTLGQGPEFLTYFQNEAQLEKSRLLSDRFSAERPKGSFSTLEIQRTEQGDSAMYLCASSFPGDEKLFFGSGTQLSVL.

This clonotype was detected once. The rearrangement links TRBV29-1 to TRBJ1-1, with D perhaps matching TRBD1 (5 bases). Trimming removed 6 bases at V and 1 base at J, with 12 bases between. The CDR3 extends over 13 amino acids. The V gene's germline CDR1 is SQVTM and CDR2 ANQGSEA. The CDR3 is CSVGPNQNTEAFF. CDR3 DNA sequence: TGCAGCGTGGGACCTAATCAGAACACTGAAGCTTTCTTT.

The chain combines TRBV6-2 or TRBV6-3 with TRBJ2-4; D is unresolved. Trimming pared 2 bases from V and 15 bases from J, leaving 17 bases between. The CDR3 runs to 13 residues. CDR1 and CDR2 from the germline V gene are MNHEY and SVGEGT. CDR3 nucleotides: TGTGCCAGCAGTTACGAGGACCAGTTCCCTCGGTACTTC. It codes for CASSYEDQFPRYF.

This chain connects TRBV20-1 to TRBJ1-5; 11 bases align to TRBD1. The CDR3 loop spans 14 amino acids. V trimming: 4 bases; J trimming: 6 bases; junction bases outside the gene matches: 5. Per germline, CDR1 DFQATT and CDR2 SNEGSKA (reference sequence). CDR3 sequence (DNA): TGCAGTGCTATCCTTGGGACAGGGGGTCAGCCCCAGCATTTT. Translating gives CSAILGTGGQPQHF.

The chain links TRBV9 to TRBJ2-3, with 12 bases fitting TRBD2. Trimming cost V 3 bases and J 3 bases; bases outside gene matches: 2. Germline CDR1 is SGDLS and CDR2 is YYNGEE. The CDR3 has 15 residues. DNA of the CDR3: TGTGCCAGCAGCGCAGGACTAGCGGGGACAGATACGCAGTATTTT. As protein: CASSAGLAGTDTQYF. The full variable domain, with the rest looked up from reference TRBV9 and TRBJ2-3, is DSGVTQTPKHLITATGQRVTLRCSPRSGDLSVYWYQQSLDQGLQFLIQYYNGEERAKGNILERFSAQQFPDLHSELNLSSLELGDSALYFCASSAGLAGTDTQYFGPGTRLTVL.

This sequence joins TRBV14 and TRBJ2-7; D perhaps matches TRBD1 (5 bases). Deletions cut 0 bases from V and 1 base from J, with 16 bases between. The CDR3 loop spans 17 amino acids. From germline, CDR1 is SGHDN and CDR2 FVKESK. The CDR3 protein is CASSQDPTVRGSYEQYF. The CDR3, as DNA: TGTGCCAGCAGCCAAGATCCTACCGTAAGGGGATCCTACGAGCAGTACTTC.

CDR3 DNA: TGCAGCACCCGGGACAGGGCCTCAGATACGCAGTATTTT. It is translated as CSTRDRASDTQYF. The rearrangement joins TRBV29-1 to TRBJ2-3; TRBD1 agrees at 9 bases. This CDR3 spans 13 amino acids. After removal of 8 bases from V and 4 bases from J, the junction contained 7 bases not matched to a gene. From germline, CDR1 is SQVTM and CDR2 ANQGSEA.

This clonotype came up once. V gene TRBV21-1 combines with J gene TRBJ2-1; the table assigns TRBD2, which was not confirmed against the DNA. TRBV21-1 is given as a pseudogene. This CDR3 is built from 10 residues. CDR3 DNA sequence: TGTGCCAGCGGAGGAGATGAGCAGTTCTTC. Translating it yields CASGGDEQFF.

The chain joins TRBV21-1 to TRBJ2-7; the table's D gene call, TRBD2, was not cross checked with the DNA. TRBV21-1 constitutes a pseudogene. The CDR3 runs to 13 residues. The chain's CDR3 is CASSQRRSYEQYF. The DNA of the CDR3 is TGTGCCAGCAGCCAGAGGAGGAGCTACGAGCAGTACTTC.